These 12 T cell receptor beta chains were all obtained from the same sample, sequenced in a study of PD-L1 blockade in urothelial cancer. TCRdb's copy holds only in-frame clones and misses some; the assay was immunoSEQ multiplex PCR. The repertoire holds more than 80,000 clones, with 82% as singletons. This specimen consisted of PBMCs, obtained around atezolizumab (anti-PD-L1) treatment. Receptor source: a man in his 70s with urothelial cancer.

This clone was observed a handful of times. The CDR3 loop reads CARGQGASPLHF. The DNA of the CDR3 is TGTGCCAGAGGACAGGGGGCTTCACCCCTCCACTTT. This sequence joins TRBV2 and TRBJ1-6; 11 bases fit TRBD1. Germline V gives CDR1 SNHLY, CDR2 FYNNEI. CDR3 length equals 12 residues. The junction had 1 base not matched to a gene; V was cut back by 9 bases and J by 9 bases.

V gene TRBV10-1 combines with J gene TRBJ2-2; 14 bases are a match to TRBD2. Unmatched junction bases numbered 10, after V lost 3 bases and J lost 4 bases. The CDR3 loop spans 19 amino acids. From germline, CDR1 is WNHNN and CDR2 SYGVQD (reference sequence). In nucleotides, the CDR3 is TGCGCCAGCAGTGACCCTCCGGGACTAGCGGGGGTGTGCACCGGGGAGCTGTTTTTT. It codes for CASSDPPGLAGVCTGELFF.

The chain joins TRBV19 to TRBJ1-5; D is undetermined. The germline V gene encodes CDR1 LNHDA and CDR2 SQIVND (reference sequence). Trimming stripped 5 bases from V and 1 base from J, with 9 bases between. The CDR3 spans 14 residues. CDR3 region: CASSWLGSNQPQHF. The CDR3 DNA sequence: TGTGCCAGTAGTTGGTTGGGCAGCAATCAGCCCCAGCATTTT.

Of note for this clone: Other DNA sequences of this sample code for an identical CDR3. The chain links TRBV6-6 to TRBJ2-5, with 8 bases matching TRBD1. Germline loops: CDR1 MNHNY, CDR2 SVGAGI (reference sequence). The CDR3 runs 11 residues. The V segment lost 10 bases and the J segment 4 bases; nucleotides outside the gene matches: 2. CDR3 nucleotides: TGTGCCACAGGGGGCGCAGAGACCCAGTACTTC. This codes for CATGGAETQYF.

The chain combines TRBV29-1 with TRBJ1-2; 9 bases are a match to TRBD1. The CDR3 has 14 amino acids. V was pared by 5 bases and J by 4 bases, with 8 bases of the junction left unmatched. Germline CDR1 and CDR2: SQVTM and ANQGSEA. The CDR3 loop reads CSVIGQGSFYGYTF. CDR3 bases: TGCAGCGTTATCGGACAGGGGTCTTTCTATGGCTACACCTTC.

V is TRBV5-5 and J is TRBJ2-1, with 8 bases identical to TRBD2. J gave up 0 bases and V 0 bases, and 5 bases lay outside the gene matches. Germline CDR1 is SGHKS and CDR2 is YYEKEE (reference sequence). This CDR3 contains 17 residues. CDR3 loop: CASSLGAGASSYNEQFF. DNA for the CDR3: TGTGCCAGCAGCTTGGGAGCGGGGGCGAGCTCCTACAATGAGCAGTTCTTC.

The CDR3 loop reads CAWASGQLDRQYF. The CDR3, as DNA: TGTGCCTGGGCCTCGGGACAGTTGGATCGGCAGTACTTC. The chain links TRBV30 to TRBJ2-7; 7 bases align to TRBD1. Germline V CDR1 and CDR2: GTSNPN, SVGIG (reference sequence). This CDR3 has 13 amino acids. J was trimmed by 9 bases and V by 5 bases; bases with no gene match: 13.

This clone was counted many times. The rearrangement links TRBV4-1 to TRBJ1-1; D unresolved. Germline-derived CDR1 and CDR2 are MGHRA and YSYEKL. The CDR3 runs to 14 residues. Trimming took 5 bases from V and 1 from J, leaving 11 bases between them. DNA of the CDR3: TGCGCCAGCAGCGTGGCCGGCGGGAACACTGAAGCTTTCTTT. Protein sequence: CASSVAGGNTEAFF.

The chain combines TRBV2 with TRBJ1-4; D uncertain. The CDR3 sequence is 15 residues long. Germline V gene lookup returns CDR1 SNHLY and CDR2 FYNNEI. Trimming left V 3 bases short and J 7 bases short, with 15 bases between. The CDR3 nucleotides are TGTGCCAGCAGTGAGGGTGGAGGGCCGCGTGAAAAACTGTTTTTT. This sequence encodes CASSEGGGPREKLFF.

In this sample, this clone turned up a few times. The rearrangement joins TRBV27 to TRBJ2-7; 7 bases match TRBD1. This CDR3 contains 14 residues. V was pared by 5 bases and J by 6 bases, with 10 bases of the junction left unmatched. Germline values: CDR1 MNHEY, CDR2 SMNVEV (reference sequence). The CDR3 DNA sequence: TGTGCCAGCAGTCCCGGGACAGCACCTGCCGAGCAGTACTTC. Its translation is CASSPGTAPAEQYF.

The chain employs TRBV5-1 and TRBJ2-2, with 9 bases that match TRBD1. This CDR3 is 16 amino acids long. Germline trimming cut 0 bases from V and 5 bases from J; bases unmatched to any gene: 5. In germline, CDR1 is SGHRS, CDR2 YFSETQ. The CDR3 region has the DNA TGCGCCAGCAGCTTGGATGCGGACAGGGGAACCGGGGAGCTGTTTTTT. Its protein product is CASSLDADRGTGELFF.

Here the CDR3 reads CASSSRQGGLETQYF. Here the CDR3 DNA reads TGTGCCAGCAGTTCCCGACAGGGTGGATTGGAGACCCAGTACTTC. The chain combines TRBV28 with TRBJ2-5, with 7 bases matching TRBD1. Per germline, CDR1 MDHEN and CDR2 SYDVKM. V lost 4 bases to trimming and J lost 5 bases; unmatched junction nucleotides: 10. The CDR3 extends over 15 amino acids.